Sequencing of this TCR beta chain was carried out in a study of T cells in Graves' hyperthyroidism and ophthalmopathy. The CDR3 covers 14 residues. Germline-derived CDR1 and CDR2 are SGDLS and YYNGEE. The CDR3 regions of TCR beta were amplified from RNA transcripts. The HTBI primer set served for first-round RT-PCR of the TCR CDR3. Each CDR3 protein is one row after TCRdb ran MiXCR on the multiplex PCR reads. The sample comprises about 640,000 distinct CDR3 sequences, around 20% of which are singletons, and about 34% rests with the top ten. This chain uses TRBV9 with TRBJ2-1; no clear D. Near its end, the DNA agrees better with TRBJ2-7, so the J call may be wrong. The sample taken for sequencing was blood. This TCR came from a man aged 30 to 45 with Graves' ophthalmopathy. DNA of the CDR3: TGTGCCAGCAGCGTAGGAGACGGCAACAATGAGCAGTACTTC. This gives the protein CASSVGDGNNEQYF.